A single sample is the source of the 32 T cell receptor beta chains below, sequenced in a study of blood T cell repertoires in COVID-19. Libraries were prepared by immunoSEQ multiplex PCR; TCRdb keeps only in-frame clonotypes and omits some of them. In the table there are over 200,000 clones, around 82% of which are singletons. Material for sequencing was peripheral blood. The receptors shown here come from a man in his forties or fifties with active or convalescent COVID-19.

The chain carries TRBV10-3 and TRBJ2-2; TRBD1 agrees at 8 bases. With 11 bases clipped from V and 5 bases from J, the junction kept 10 bases outside the gene matches. The germline V gene has CDR1 ENHRY and CDR2 SYGVKD. The CDR3 consists of 14 residues. The CDR3, as DNA: TGTGCCTCCCGGACAGGGTTGGGGACCGGGGAGCTGTTTTTT. It is translated as CASRTGLGTGELFF.

The chain is built from TRBV19 and TRBJ1-1; TRBD1 agrees at 7 bases. Trimming cost V 6 bases and J 5 bases; bases outside gene matches: 9. Germline V gene lookup returns CDR1 LNHDA and CDR2 SQIVND (reference sequence). The CDR3 totals 14 residues. CDR3 residues: CASSLGQAGTEAFF. The CDR3 nucleotides are TGTGCCAGTAGCCTTGGACAGGCGGGGACTGAAGCTTTCTTT.

This sequence joins TRBV9 and TRBJ2-1, with D perhaps TRBD2 (5 bases). The CDR3 runs 16 residues. The germline V and J ends were trimmed by 0 bases and 5 bases, with 15 bases remaining between them. Per germline, CDR1 SGDLS and CDR2 YYNGEE. The CDR3 region is CASSVAPGLGNNEQFF. CDR3 DNA: TGTGCCAGCAGCGTAGCTCCAGGACTGGGAAACAATGAGCAGTTCTTC.

This clone was observed a few times. This sequence joins TRBV23-1 and TRBJ2-1; no firm D call. TRBV23-1 is assigned to the ORF class and has an uncertain function. The CDR3 has 15 residues. The V and J ends lost 4 bases and 2 bases respectively, with 12 bases between them. This CDR3 is CASSRAPFPYNEQFF. The CDR3 coding sequence is TGCGCCAGCAGTCGGGCACCCTTCCCCTACAATGAGCAGTTCTTC.

The rearrangement links TRBV14 to TRBJ1-1; D is ambiguous. V shed 0 bases and J shed 2 bases, with 34 bases lying between them. The CDR3 loop spans 23 amino acids. The germline CDR1 and CDR2 sequences are SGHDN and FVKESK. The CDR3 protein is CASSQDTVLHSRALLPPNTEAFF. The CDR3 DNA follows: TGTGCCAGCAGCCAAGACACAGTGCTTCACAGTCGTGCCCTCCTCCCTCCTAACACTGAAGCTTTCTTT.

The chain recombines TRBV30 with TRBJ2-2, with TRBD2 identical over 8 bases. Germline V gives CDR1 GTSNPN, CDR2 SVGIG (reference sequence). The CDR3 extends over 15 amino acids. The V segment lost 7 bases and the J segment 0 bases; nucleotides outside the gene matches: 7. The CDR3 bases are TGTGCCTCGAGATCGGGGGGGTCGAACACCGGGGAGCTGTTTTTT. Protein product: CASRSGGSNTGELFF.

The genes are TRBV11-2 and TRBJ2-7; 7 positions agree with TRBD2. The ends lost 7 bases at V and 1 base at J; junction bases unmatched: 10. The CDR3 has 15 amino acids. Germline V gene sequence: CDR1 SGHAT, CDR2 FQNNGV. The CDR3 sequence: CASTQGASGSYEQYF. The CDR3 bases are TGTGCCAGCACCCAAGGGGCTAGCGGATCCTACGAGCAGTACTTC. The complete variable domain, with remaining parts taken from reference TRBV11-2 and TRBJ2-7, reads EAGVAQSPRYKIIEKRQSVAFWCNPISGHATLYWYQQILGQGPKLLIQFQNNGVVDDSQLPKDRFSAERLKGVDSTLKIQPAKLEDSAVYLCASTQGASGSYEQYFGPGTRLTVT.

This chain connects TRBV5-6 to TRBJ2-7; the D gene is possibly TRBD1 (6 bases). This CDR3 comprises 14 residues. CDR1 and CDR2 (germline): SGHDT, YYEEEE. Trimming left V 3 bases short and J 6 bases short, with 16 bases between. The CDR3 DNA reads as TGTGCCAGCAGCTCGGTACAGGGCCCGGCCGAGCAGTACTTC. Protein sequence: CASSSVQGPAEQYF.

The chain uses TRBV2 and TRBJ1-1; TRBD1 agrees at 7 bases. CDR3 size: 17 residues. Germline-derived CDR1 and CDR2 are SNHLY and FYNNEI. V lost 4 bases and J lost 3; bases outside the gene matches: 14. Written as DNA, the CDR3 is TGTGCCAGCAGTGCGCCCCGGGACAGCGGGGGGTACACTGAAGCTTTCTTT. This translates into CASSAPRDSGGYTEAFF.

This clone was observed once. The rearrangement links TRBV5-6 to TRBJ1-2, with 11 positions matching TRBD1. The J segment lost 3 bases and the V segment lost 4 bases, leaving 8 bases of the junction unmatched. The CDR3 runs to 16 residues. Germline V gene sequence: CDR1 SGHDT, CDR2 YYEEEE. DNA for the CDR3: TGTGCCAGCAGCACTGGACAGGGGGCACGTGACTATGGCTACACCTTC. Translating gives CASSTGQGARDYGYTF.

In its sample, this clone was seen once. This chain joins TRBV7-3 and TRBJ2-3, with D maybe TRBD1 (5 bases). Per germline, CDR1 SGHTA and CDR2 FQGTGA. Deletions cut 6 bases from V and 4 bases from J, with 14 bases between. CDR3 size: 14 residues. The CDR3 DNA reads as TGTGCCAGCAGTTTGGTGGGGCAGGCAGATACGCAGTATTTT. It codes for CASSLVGQADTQYF.

This chain links TRBV12-3 or TRBV12-4 with TRBJ1-2, with D possibly matching TRBD1 (5 bases). This CDR3 has 12 amino acids. Trimming removed 3 bases from V and 9 bases from J, with 11 bases in between. CDR3: CASSFTGLSYTF. CDR3 sequence (DNA): TGTGCCAGCAGTTTCACAGGTCTTAGCTACACCTTC.

The chain recombines TRBV4-1 with TRBJ2-5, with unresolved D. The CDR3 is made up of 16 amino acids. The V end was cut by 5 bases, the J end by 0 bases, with 16 bases between. Germline V gene sequence: CDR1 MGHRA, CDR2 YSYEKL. The DNA for the CDR3 is TGCGCCAGCAGCGAAAACCAAAGCCCGTACCAAGAGACCCAGTACTTC. Residues: CASSENQSPYQETQYF.

The chain employs TRBV5-4 and TRBJ2-2; 11 bases align to TRBD1. Germline CDR1 SGHNT, CDR2 YYREEE (reference sequence). With V trimmed by 5 bases and J by 6 bases, 6 bases remained unmatched. This CDR3 is 15 amino acids long. In DNA, the CDR3 is TGTGCCAGCAGTTCGGACAGGGGGCGCCCCGGGGAGCTGTTTTTT. It codes for CASSSDRGRPGELFF. Complete variable domain (other parts from reference TRBV5-4 and TRBJ2-2): ETGVTQSPTHLIKTRGQQVTLRCSSQSGHNTVSWYQQALGQGPQFIFQYYREEENGRGNFPPRFSGLQFPNYSSELNVNALELDDSALYLCASSSDRGRPGELFFGEGSRLTVL.

The chain recombines TRBV11-2 with TRBJ2-2; TRBD1 is a possible D gene (5 bases). V was cut by 7 bases and J by 9 bases, with 24 bases left in between. The CDR3 extends over 16 amino acids. In germline, CDR1 is SGHAT, CDR2 FQNNGV. DNA for the CDR3: TGTGCCAGCACCACCGAAGCGCCCTCAGGGTATAGGGAGCTGTTTTTT. It is translated as CASTTEAPSGYRELFF.

The chain joins TRBV9 to TRBJ2-3, with 9 nucleotides matching TRBD2. The CDR3 loop spans 15 amino acids. CDR1 is SGDLS and CDR2 is YYNGEE in the germline V gene. Trimming removed 2 bases from V and 0 bases from J; junction bases left unmatched: 1. CDR3 residues: CASSVLAGSTDTQYF. CDR3 nucleotides: TGTGCCAGCAGCGTCCTAGCGGGGAGCACAGATACGCAGTATTTT. Complete variable domain (other parts from reference TRBV9 and TRBJ2-3): DSGVTQTPKHLITATGQRVTLRCSPRSGDLSVYWYQQSLDQGLQFLIQYYNGEERAKGNILERFSAQQFPDLHSELNLSSLELGDSALYFCASSVLAGSTDTQYFGPGTRLTVL.

This clone was found once. The chain uses TRBV20-1 and TRBJ1-1; no clear D. The CDR3 spans 11 residues. The V and J ends lost 3 bases and 4 bases respectively, with 6 bases between them. Germline CDR1 is DFQATT and CDR2 is SNEGSKA (reference sequence). The CDR3 DNA is TGCAGTGCTAGTCAACTCACTGAAGCTTTCTTT. It codes for CSASQLTEAFF.

The rearrangement joins TRBV6-5 to TRBJ1-1; 7 bases line up with TRBD1. The V gene end was trimmed by 0 bases and the J gene end by 6 bases; junction bases not matched to a gene: 4. This CDR3 contains 14 residues. Germline V gene lookup returns CDR1 MNHEY and CDR2 SVGAGI. CDR3 DNA sequence: TGTGCCAGCAGTTACTCAGGGGGCCCTTCTGAAGCTTTCTTT. The encoded protein is CASSYSGGPSEAFF.

V usage is TRBV6-1 and J usage is TRBJ2-4; tentative D call: TRBD2 (7 bases). Germline CDR1 MNHNS, CDR2 SASEGT. CDR3 length: 14 amino acids. With 2 bases removed from V and 7 bases from J, the gap between germline ends came to 12 bases. This CDR3 reads CASSESGGRNIQYF. The CDR3 DNA is TGTGCCAGCAGTGAATCGGGGGGCCGGAACATTCAGTACTTC.

This chain links TRBV30 with TRBJ1-1; D unresolved. Germline loops: CDR1 GTSNPN, CDR2 SVGIG (reference sequence). The CDR3 is 13 amino acids. V gave up 2 bases and J gave up 0 bases, with 7 bases separating them. The DNA for the CDR3 is TGTGCCTGGAGTCCGGACTTGAACACTGAAGCTTTCTTT. Its protein is CAWSPDLNTEAFF.

Here the CDR3 reads CASSPRTGSGELFF. The CDR3 coding sequence is TGTGCCAGCAGCCCCAGGACAGGGTCCGGGGAGCTGTTTTTT. The chain couples TRBV2 to TRBJ2-2; 8 positions match TRBD1. This CDR3 contains 14 residues. CDR1 and CDR2 from the germline V gene are SNHLY and FYNNEI. V shed 6 bases, J shed 6 bases, and the junction held 6 bases outside the gene matches.

This chain joins TRBV9 and TRBJ2-1; D perhaps matches TRBD2 (6 bases). Deletions cut 4 bases from V and 2 bases from J, with 13 bases between. The CDR3 totals 15 residues. Germline V gene data show CDR1 as SGDLS and CDR2 as YYNGEE. The CDR3 sequence is CASSQGTGAYNEQFF. In nucleotides, the CDR3 is TGTGCCAGCAGCCAAGGGACGGGGGCCTACAATGAGCAGTTCTTC.

The chain is built from TRBV15 and TRBJ2-2; D not resolved. V was trimmed by 1 base and J by 1 base, leaving 4 bases between them. Germline lookup yields CDR1 LNHNV and CDR2 YYDKDF (reference sequence). The CDR3 length is 14 residues. CDR3: CATSRGQNTGELFF. The CDR3 region has the DNA TGTGCCACCAGCAGAGGACAGAACACCGGGGAGCTGTTTTTT. Full variable domain (rest looked up from reference TRBV15 and TRBJ2-2): DAMVIQNPRYQVTQFGKPVTLSCSQTLNHNVMYWYQQKSSQAPKLLFHYYDKDFNNEADTPDNFQSRRPNTSFCFLDIRSPGLGDTAMYLCATSRGQNTGELFFGEGSRLTVL.

V is TRBV5-1 and J is TRBJ2-1; 7 bases are shared with TRBD2. CDR1 and CDR2 (germline): SGHRS, YFSETQ. This CDR3 spans 15 amino acids. The J segment lost 4 bases and the V segment lost 2 bases, leaving 6 bases of the junction unmatched. The CDR3 is CASSFSGGNYNEQFF. DNA for the CDR3: TGCGCCAGCAGCTTTTCGGGGGGAAATTACAATGAGCAGTTCTTC. Drawing the rest from reference TRBV5-1 and TRBJ2-1, the complete variable domain is KAGVTQTPRYLIKTRGQQVTLSCSPISGHRSVSWYQQTPGQGLQFLFEYFSETQRNKGNFPGRFSGRQFSNSRSEMNVSTLELGDSALYLCASSFSGGNYNEQFFGPGTRLTVL.

The chain combines TRBV9 with TRBJ1-3; TRBD1 is a possible D gene (5 bases). Deletions cut 0 bases from V and 1 base from J, with 8 bases between. The CDR3 has 15 residues. Germline CDR1 and CDR2: SGDLS and YYNGEE. The CDR3 coding sequence is TGTGCCAGCAGCGTAGGACAGACTTCTGGAAACACCATATATTTT. Residues: CASSVGQTSGNTIYF.

This clone came up a few times. The chain joins TRBV5-1 to TRBJ1-1; tentative D call: TRBD1 (5 bases). V shed 6 bases and J shed 1 base, with 7 bases lying between them. The CDR3 sequence is 12 residues long. Germline CDR1 reads SGHRS; CDR2 reads YFSETQ. CDR3 residues: CASNQGNTEAFF. The CDR3 DNA sequence: TGCGCCAGCAACCAGGGGAACACTGAAGCTTTCTTT.

V gene TRBV13 combines with J gene TRBJ2-7; weak D call: TRBD2 (6 bases). The CDR3 is made up of 14 amino acids. The germline V and J ends were trimmed by 5 bases and 7 bases, with 18 bases remaining between them. In germline, CDR1 is PRHDT, CDR2 FYEKMQ (reference sequence). DNA for the CDR3: TGTGCCAGCAGCCCCCGGGACTCACCCAGGGAGCAGTACTTC. Its translation is CASSPRDSPREQYF.

This chain links TRBV2 with TRBJ1-6; tentative D call: TRBD1 (5 bases). V was shortened by 6 bases and J by 8 bases, with 17 bases between the two germline ends. The germline V gene has CDR1 SNHLY and CDR2 FYNNEI. The CDR3 has 15 amino acids. The CDR3 loop is CASRDQGLGYSPLHF. CDR3 in DNA: TGTGCCAGCAGGGACCAGGGATTAGGTTATTCACCCCTCCACTTT. Together with reference TRBV2 and TRBJ1-6, the CDR3 gives the full variable domain: EPEVTQTPSHQVTQMGQEVILRCVPISNHLYFYWYRQILGQKVEFLVSFYNNEISEKSEIFDDQFSVERPDGSNFTLKIRSTKLEDSAMYFCASRDQGLGYSPLHFGNGTRLTVT.

V and J are TRBV7-9 and TRBJ2-5; tentatively, D is TRBD2 (6 bases). This CDR3 is built from 15 residues. V lost 5 bases to trimming and J lost 2 bases, with 15 bases between them. Germline V gene data show CDR1 as SEHNR and CDR2 as FQNEAQ (reference sequence). CDR3 bases: TGTGCCAGCAGCCCAGGCGGGGCAGGTCAAGAGACCCAGTACTTC. It is translated as CASSPGGAGQETQYF.

The CDR3 sequence: CASSLEGQSYNSPLHF. CDR3 nucleotides: TGTGCCAGCAGCTTAGAGGGACAGTCGTATAATTCACCCCTCCACTTT. J is TRBJ1-6 and V is TRBV7-9; 7 bases agree with TRBD1. Germline CDR1 reads SEHNR; CDR2 reads FQNEAQ (reference sequence). The CDR3 consists of 16 residues. Trimming took 1 base from V and 4 from J; bases not matched to a gene: 4.

The chain couples TRBV6-5 to TRBJ2-2; 7 bases align to TRBD1. This CDR3 comprises 15 residues. Germline V gene data show CDR1 as MNHEY and CDR2 as SVGAGI. Trimming cost V 6 bases and J 4 bases; bases outside gene matches: 8. This CDR3 is CASRPYRGRTGELFF. CDR3 nucleotide sequence: TGTGCCAGCAGACCGTACAGGGGACGCACCGGGGAGCTGTTTTTT.

This sequence joins TRBV4-2 and TRBJ1-1; 9 nucleotides align to TRBD1. With 6 bases clipped from V and 8 bases from J, the junction kept 13 bases outside the gene matches. This CDR3 is built from 15 residues. CDR1 LGHNA and CDR2 YNFKEQ come from the germline V gene. The CDR3 is CASSVRGTGTSEAFF. The CDR3 region has the DNA TGTGCCAGCAGTGTCAGAGGGACAGGGACATCCGAAGCTTTCTTT.